The clone carrying this TCR beta chain was found many times. This sample is drawn from a study of CD8+CD57+ T cells in acquired aplastic anemia. Using genomic DNA as the template, TCR beta VDJ and CDR3 profiling was carried out. One entry per CDR3 protein results from TCRdb running MiXCR on the reads. The sample has some 180,000 distinct CDR3 sequences, around 63% seen once. This CDR3 contains 14 residues. Germline CDR1 is PRHDT and CDR2 is FYEKMQ (reference sequence). Trimming took off 3 bases at V and 1 base at J, with 9 bases between the two ends. Before being chosen for sequencing, patients had shown CD8+CD57+ cell expansion by flow cytometry.

Sequenced input: sorted CD4+, CD8+, or CD8+CD57+ T cells (not recorded which) from PBMCs. The clonotype comes from a human donor with aplastic anemia. The chain recombines TRBV13 with TRBJ2-5, with D possibly matching TRBD2 (5 bases). DNA for the CDR3: TGTGCCAGCAGCTTGCGGGCAATCCAAGAGACCCAGTACTTC. It specifies CASSLRAIQETQYF.